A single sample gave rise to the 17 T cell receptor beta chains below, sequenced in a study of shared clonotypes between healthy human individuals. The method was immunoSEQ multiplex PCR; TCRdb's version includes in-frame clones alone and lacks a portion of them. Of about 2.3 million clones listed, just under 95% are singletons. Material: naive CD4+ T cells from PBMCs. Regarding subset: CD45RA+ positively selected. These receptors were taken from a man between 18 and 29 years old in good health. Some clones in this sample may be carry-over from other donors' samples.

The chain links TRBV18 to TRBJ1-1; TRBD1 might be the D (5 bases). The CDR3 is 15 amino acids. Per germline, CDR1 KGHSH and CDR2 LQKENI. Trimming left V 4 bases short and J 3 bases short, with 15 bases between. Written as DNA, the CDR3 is TGTGCCAGCTCACACGCGGGCGGGGGGGACACTGAAGCTTTCTTT. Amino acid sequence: CASSHAGGGDTEAFF.

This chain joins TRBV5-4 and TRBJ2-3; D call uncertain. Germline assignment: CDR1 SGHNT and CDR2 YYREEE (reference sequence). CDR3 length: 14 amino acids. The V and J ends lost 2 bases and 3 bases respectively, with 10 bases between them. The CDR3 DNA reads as TGTGCCAGCAGCTTTAGATGGGGTACAGATACGCAGTATTTT. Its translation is CASSFRWGTDTQYF.

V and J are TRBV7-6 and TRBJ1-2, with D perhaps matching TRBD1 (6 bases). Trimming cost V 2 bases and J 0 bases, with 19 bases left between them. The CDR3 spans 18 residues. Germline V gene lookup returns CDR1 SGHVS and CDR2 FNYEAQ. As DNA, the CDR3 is TGTGCCAGCAGCTTAAGAGGTGGGGGGGCACCAGCTAACTATGGCTACACCTTC. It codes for CASSLRGGGAPANYGYTF.

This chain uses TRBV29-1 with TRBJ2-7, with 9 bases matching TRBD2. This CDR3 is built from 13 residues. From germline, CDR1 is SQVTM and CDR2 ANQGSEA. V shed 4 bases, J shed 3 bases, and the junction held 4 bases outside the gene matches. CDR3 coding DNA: TGCAGCGTTGTAGGAGCGGGGGGCTACGAGCAGTACTTC. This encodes CSVVGAGGYEQYF.

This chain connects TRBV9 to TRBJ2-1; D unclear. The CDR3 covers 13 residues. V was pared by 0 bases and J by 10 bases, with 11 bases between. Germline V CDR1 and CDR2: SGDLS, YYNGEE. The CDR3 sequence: CASSVEVYTEQFF. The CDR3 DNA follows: TGTGCCAGCAGCGTAGAGGTCTATACCGAGCAGTTCTTC.

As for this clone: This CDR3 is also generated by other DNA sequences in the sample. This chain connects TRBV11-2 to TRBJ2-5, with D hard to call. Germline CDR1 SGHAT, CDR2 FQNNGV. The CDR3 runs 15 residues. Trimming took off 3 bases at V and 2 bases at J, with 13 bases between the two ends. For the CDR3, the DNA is TGTGCCAGCAGCTTGGATGGCCGCAGACAAGAGACCCAGTACTTC. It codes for CASSLDGRRQETQYF.

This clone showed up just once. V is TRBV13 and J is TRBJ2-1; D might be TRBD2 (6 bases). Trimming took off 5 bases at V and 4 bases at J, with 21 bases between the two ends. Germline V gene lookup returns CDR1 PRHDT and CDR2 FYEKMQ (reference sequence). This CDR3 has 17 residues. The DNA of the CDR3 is TGTGCCAGCAGCCGGTACCGGGACTTCTTACCGTACAATGAGCAGTTCTTC. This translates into CASSRYRDFLPYNEQFF. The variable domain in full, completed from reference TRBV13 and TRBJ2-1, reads AAGVIQSPRHLIKEKRETATLKCYPIPRHDTVYWYQQGPGQDPQFLISFYEKMQSDKGSIPDRFSAQQFSDYHSELNMSSLELGDSALYFCASSRYRDFLPYNEQFFGPGTRLTVL.

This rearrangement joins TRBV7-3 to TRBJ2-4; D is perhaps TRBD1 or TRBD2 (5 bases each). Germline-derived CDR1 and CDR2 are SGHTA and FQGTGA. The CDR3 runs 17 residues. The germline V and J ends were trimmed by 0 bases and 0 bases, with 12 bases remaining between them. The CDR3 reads CASSLTGIGTAKNIQYF. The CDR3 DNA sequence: TGTGCCAGCAGCTTAACGGGGATTGGGACAGCCAAAAACATTCAGTACTTC.

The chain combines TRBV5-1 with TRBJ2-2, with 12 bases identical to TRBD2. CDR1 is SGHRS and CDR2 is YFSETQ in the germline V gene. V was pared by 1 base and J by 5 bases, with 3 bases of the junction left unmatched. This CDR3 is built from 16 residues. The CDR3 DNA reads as TGCGCCAGCAGCTTGTCACTAGCGGGAGGTACCGGGGAGCTGTTTTTT. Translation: CASSLSLAGGTGELFF.

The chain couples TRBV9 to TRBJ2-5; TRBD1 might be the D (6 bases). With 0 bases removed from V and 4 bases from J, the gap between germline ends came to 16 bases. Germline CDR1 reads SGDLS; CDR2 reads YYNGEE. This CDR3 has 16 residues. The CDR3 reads CASSVANRAGRETQYF. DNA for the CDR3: TGTGCCAGCAGCGTAGCGAACAGGGCTGGGAGAGAGACCCAGTACTTC.

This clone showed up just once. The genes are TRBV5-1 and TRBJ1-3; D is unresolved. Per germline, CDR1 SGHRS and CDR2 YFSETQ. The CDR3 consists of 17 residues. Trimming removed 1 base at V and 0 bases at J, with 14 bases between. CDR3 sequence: CASSLRFESNSGNTIYF. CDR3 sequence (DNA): TGCGCCAGCAGCTTGCGGTTTGAATCTAACTCTGGAAACACCATATATTTT.

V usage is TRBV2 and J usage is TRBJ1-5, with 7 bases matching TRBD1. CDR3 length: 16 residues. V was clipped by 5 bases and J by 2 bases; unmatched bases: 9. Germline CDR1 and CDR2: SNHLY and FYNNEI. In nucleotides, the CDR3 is TGTGCCAGCAGTAAGGGGGCGCAAATCGGCAATCAGCCCCAGCATTTT. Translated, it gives CASSKGAQIGNQPQHF.

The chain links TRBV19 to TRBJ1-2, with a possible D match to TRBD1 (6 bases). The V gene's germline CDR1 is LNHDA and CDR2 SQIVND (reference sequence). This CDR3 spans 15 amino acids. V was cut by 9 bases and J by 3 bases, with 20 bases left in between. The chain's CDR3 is CASSLSGGQDYGYTF. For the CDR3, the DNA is TGTGCCAGCTCCCTTTCGGGGGGGCAGGACTATGGCTACACCTTC.

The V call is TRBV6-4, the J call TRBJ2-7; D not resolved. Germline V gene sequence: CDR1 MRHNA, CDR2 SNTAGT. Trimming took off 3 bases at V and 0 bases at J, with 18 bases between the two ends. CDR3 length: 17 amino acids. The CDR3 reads CASSEHKRISSSYEQYF. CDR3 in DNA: TGTGCCAGCAGTGAGCACAAACGGATTTCTAGCTCCTACGAGCAGTACTTC.

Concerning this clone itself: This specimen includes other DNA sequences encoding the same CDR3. The CDR3 nucleotides are TGTGCTAGTGGTTTGGTAGGGGGCGATACGCAGTATTTT. As protein: CASGLVGGDTQYF. The chain carries TRBV12-5 and TRBJ2-3; TRBD1 aligns across 7 bases. There are 13 residues in the CDR3. J gave up 6 bases and V 0 bases, and 0 bases lay outside the gene matches. Germline V gives CDR1 LGHNT, CDR2 FRNRAP.

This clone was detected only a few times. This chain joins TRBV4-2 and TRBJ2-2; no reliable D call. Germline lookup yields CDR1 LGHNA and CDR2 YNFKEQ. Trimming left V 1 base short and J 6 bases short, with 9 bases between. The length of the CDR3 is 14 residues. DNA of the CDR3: TGTGCCAGCAGCCAAGGTGAGGCCGCCGGGGAGCTGTTTTTT. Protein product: CASSQGEAAGELFF.

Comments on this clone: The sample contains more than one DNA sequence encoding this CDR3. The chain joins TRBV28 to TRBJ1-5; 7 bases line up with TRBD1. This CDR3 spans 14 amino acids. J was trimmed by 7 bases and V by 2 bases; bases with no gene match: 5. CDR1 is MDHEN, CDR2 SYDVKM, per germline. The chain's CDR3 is CASSLGTGAQPQHF. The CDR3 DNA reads TGTGCCAGCAGTTTAGGTACAGGGGCCCAGCCCCAGCATTTT.